This T cell receptor beta chain was recovered during a study of blood T cell repertoires in COVID-19. Study summary: The United States, Italy and Spain provided the acute and convalescent COVID-19 samples. The analysed material was cDNA or gDNA that came from T cells, B-cell-depleted T cells, or PBMCs.

TCRdb keeps only in-frame clones here, not all; method: immunoSEQ multiplex PCR. This sample has over 300,000 clones; around 89% occur once, and the top ten carry 0.95% to 1.5%. The receptor comes from a man in his forties or fifties with acute or convalescent COVID-19. What was sequenced was peripheral blood.

DNA of the CDR3: TGTGCCAGCACCTGGACAGGGATGGACGAGCAGTACTTC. It yields the protein CASTWTGMDEQYF. The chain is built from TRBV5-6 and TRBJ2-7, with TRBD1 identical over 8 bases. Trimming cost V 6 bases and J 5 bases; bases outside gene matches: 7. The CDR3 has 13 amino acids. Germline loops: CDR1 SGHDT, CDR2 YYEEEE.